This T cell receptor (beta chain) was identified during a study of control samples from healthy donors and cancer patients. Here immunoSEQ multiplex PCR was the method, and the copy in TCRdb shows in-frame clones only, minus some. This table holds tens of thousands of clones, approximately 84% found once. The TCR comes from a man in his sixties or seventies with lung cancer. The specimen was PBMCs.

The CDR3 nucleotides are TGTGCCAGCAGCCCAGGGGGCGGCTATGGCTACACCTTC. This sequence encodes CASSPGGGYGYTF. This rearrangement joins TRBV9 to TRBJ1-2; 8 bases are shared with TRBD1. Germline CDR1 reads SGDLS; CDR2 reads YYNGEE. V trimming: 4 bases; J trimming: 4 bases; junction bases outside the gene matches: 3. The CDR3 loop spans 13 amino acids.